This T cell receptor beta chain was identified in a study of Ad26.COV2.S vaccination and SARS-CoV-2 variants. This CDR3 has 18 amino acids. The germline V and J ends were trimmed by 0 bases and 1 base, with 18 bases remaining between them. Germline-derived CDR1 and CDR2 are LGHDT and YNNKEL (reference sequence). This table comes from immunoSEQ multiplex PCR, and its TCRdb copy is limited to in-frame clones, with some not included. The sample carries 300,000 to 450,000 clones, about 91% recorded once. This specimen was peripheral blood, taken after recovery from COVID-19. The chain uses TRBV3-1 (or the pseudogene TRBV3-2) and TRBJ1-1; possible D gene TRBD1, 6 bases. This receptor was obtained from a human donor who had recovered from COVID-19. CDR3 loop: CASSQDLLPGQPNTEAFF. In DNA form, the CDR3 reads TGTGCCAGCAGCCAAGATCTGCTCCCGGGACAACCGAACACTGAAGCTTTCTTT.